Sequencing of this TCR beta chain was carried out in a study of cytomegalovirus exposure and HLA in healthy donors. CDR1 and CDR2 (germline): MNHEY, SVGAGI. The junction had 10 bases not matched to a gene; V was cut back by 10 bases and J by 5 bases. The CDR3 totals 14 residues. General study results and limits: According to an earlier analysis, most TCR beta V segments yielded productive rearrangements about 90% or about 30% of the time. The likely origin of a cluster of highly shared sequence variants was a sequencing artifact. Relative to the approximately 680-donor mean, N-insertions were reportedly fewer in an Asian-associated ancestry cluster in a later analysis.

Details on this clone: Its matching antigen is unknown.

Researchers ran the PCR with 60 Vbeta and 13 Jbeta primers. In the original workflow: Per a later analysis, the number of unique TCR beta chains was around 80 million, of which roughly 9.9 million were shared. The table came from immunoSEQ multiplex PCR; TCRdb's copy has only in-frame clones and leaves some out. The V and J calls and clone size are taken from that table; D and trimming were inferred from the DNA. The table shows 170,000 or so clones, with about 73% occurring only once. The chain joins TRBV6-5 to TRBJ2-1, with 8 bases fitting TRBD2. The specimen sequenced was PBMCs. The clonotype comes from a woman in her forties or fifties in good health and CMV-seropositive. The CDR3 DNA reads TGTGCCACTCTCAAAACGGGGGGGAACAATGAGCAGTTCTTC. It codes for CATLKTGGNNEQFF.